The 22 T cell receptor beta chains listed next were all sequenced from one sample in a study of blood T cells in healthy people across ages (dated by TCRdb to 2014 to 2015). Libraries were made using 5' RACE. Sequencing instrument: Illumina HiSeq 2500. A second PCR of about 7 to 12 cycles was run with a J-beta primer mix and a sample-barcoded 5' primer. TCRdb reanalyzed the raw reads on its own, using fastp at Q25 for trimming and MiXCR for clone calling, and kept in-frame beta chains. Every CDR3 protein is listed once, alongside the most common genes and DNA of its rows. The sample yields around 520,000 distinct CDR3 sequences; about 29% were counted once. The ten largest clones add up to 3% to 4.5% of the sample. Separately, the same data were catalogued under a study of T cells of mothers and their children.

Input material: blood. The receptor set was obtained from a boy aged 2 to 10 in good health.

The chain recombines TRBV6-2 or TRBV6-3 with TRBJ1-2; D is ambiguous. Between the trimmed V and J ends, which lost 8 bases and 4 bases, there was a span of 11 bases. The germline gives CDR1 MNHEY, CDR2 SVGEGT. CDR3 size: 12 residues. As DNA, the CDR3 is TGTGCCAGCGGTCGGGGAGGCTATGGCTACACCTTC. This sequence encodes CASGRGGYGYTF.

Only a few counts were recorded for this clonotype. For the CDR3, the DNA is TGCGCCAGCTCGAGAAAGGGCCCCACAGATACGCAGTATTTT. Encoded protein: CASSRKGPTDTQYF. V usage is TRBV4-3 and J usage is TRBJ2-3; D unclear. Trimming took off 8 bases at V and 2 bases at J, with 14 bases between the two ends. Germline assignment: CDR1 LGHNA and CDR2 YSLEER. The CDR3 contains 14 residues.

With regard to this clonotype: An end of the junction differs from the germline gene, which may be a read error. V and J are TRBV5-1 and TRBJ1-1; D is uncertain. The CDR3 length is 12 residues. CDR1 is SGHRS, CDR2 YFSETQ, per germline. The CDR3 loop reads CASSLAGVPRLF. The CDR3 DNA sequence: TGCGCCAGCAGCTTGGCCGGGGTTCCACGCCTCTTT.

A few counts support this clonotype. This may be a read error, as it is one base from a much larger clone. The genes are TRBV10-3 and TRBJ1-1; 8 positions agree with TRBD1. The CDR3 covers 17 residues. The germline CDR1 and CDR2 sequences are ENHRY and SYGVKD. CDR3 amino acids: CAFSEGYGDRGVGEAFF. CDR3 coding DNA: TGTGCCTTCAGTGAAGGGTATGGAGACAGGGGTGTCGGGGAAGCTTTCTTT.

This clonotype showed up just a few times. This CDR3 is CSVAHSTSTSYYGYTF. Written as DNA, the CDR3 is TGCAGCGTTGCACACTCTACCTCCACCTCTTACTATGGCTACACCTTC. The rearrangement joins TRBV29-1 to TRBJ1-2; no clear D gene. This CDR3 is built from 16 residues. Germline-derived CDR1 and CDR2 are SQVTM and ANQGSEA. V lost 4 bases to trimming and J lost 3 bases, with 21 bases between them.

This clonotype was detected a few times. J is TRBJ2-7 and V is TRBV6-5, with D possibly matching TRBD1 (6 bases). The V end was cut by 4 bases, the J end by 3 bases, with 25 bases between. Germline V gene sequence: CDR1 MNHEY, CDR2 SVGAGI. The CDR3 is 18 residues long. The CDR3 nucleotides read TGTGCCAGCAGTTTACTCGGTCCGCCAGGGGCGACCTACTACGAGCAGTACTTC. Its protein product is CASSLLGPPGATYYEQYF.

This chain uses TRBV20-1 with TRBJ2-5; D might be TRBD1 (6 bases). TRBJ2-1 matches the DNA end more closely, so the J call is doubtful. CDR1 is DFQATT and CDR2 is SNEGSKA in the germline V gene (reference sequence). The CDR3 consists of 13 residues. The CDR3: CSVGDTGSGEQFF. The CDR3 nucleotides read TGCAGTGTTGGGGACACGGGATCCGGTGAGCAGTTCTTC.

This clonotype was picked up a small number of times. J is TRBJ2-2 and V is TRBV2; the match to TRBD2 covers 7 bases. This CDR3 has 16 amino acids. Trimming took 8 bases from V and 0 from J; bases not matched to a gene: 9. CDR1 is SNHLY, CDR2 FYNNEI, per germline. The CDR3, as DNA: TGTGCCAGCCTTCGAGGGCTAGCGGCGAACACCGGGGAGCTGTTTTTT. Translating it yields CASLRGLAANTGELFF. Supplemented by reference TRBV2 and TRBJ2-2, the full variable domain reads EPEVTQTPSHQVTQMGQEVILRCVPISNHLYFYWYRQILGQKVEFLVSFYNNEISEKSEIFDDQFSVERPDGSNFTLKIRSTKLEDSAMYFCASLRGLAANTGELFFGEGSRLTVL.

The chain employs TRBV15 and TRBJ2-1, with TRBD2 matching 7 bases. CDR1 and CDR2 from the germline V gene are LNHNV and YYDKDF (reference sequence). The CDR3 is made up of 13 amino acids. The V and J ends lost 2 bases and 7 bases, in that order; junction bases with no gene match: 2. The CDR3 protein is CATSRWGGNEQFF. The CDR3, as DNA: TGTGCCACCAGCAGATGGGGGGGGAATGAGCAGTTCTTC.

The chain employs TRBV6-6 and TRBJ2-3; a possible D gene is TRBD2 (5 bases). V lost 6 bases to trimming and J lost 4 bases, with 14 bases between them. Germline CDR1 is MNHNY and CDR2 is SVGAGI (reference sequence). This CDR3 has 14 residues. The CDR3 loop reads CASSSGYAPDTQYF. The DNA for the CDR3 is TGTGCCAGCAGCTCGGGATATGCTCCAGATACGCAGTATTTT.

The V and J genes are TRBV29-1 and TRBJ2-5; 8 positions agree with TRBD1. The J call may be mistaken, given a closer DNA end match to TRBJ2-7. The CDR3 length is 14 residues. Germline V gene data show CDR1 as SQVTM and CDR2 as ANQGSEA. The CDR3 nucleotides read TGCAGCGTGGAAATCGACAGGGGACCCTACGAGCAGTACTTC. Its protein is CSVEIDRGPYEQYF.

In this sample, this clonotype turned up a few times. V and J are TRBV7-2 and TRBJ1-2; 8 bases fit TRBD1. Germline V gene lookup returns CDR1 SGHTA and CDR2 FQGNSA. The CDR3 contains 14 residues. V shed 1 base and J 6 bases; nucleotides not matched to a gene: 4. The CDR3: CASSLGAGGDGYTF. DNA of the CDR3: TGTGCCAGCAGCTTAGGGGCAGGGGGCGATGGCTACACCTTC.

The CDR3, as DNA: TGCAGCGTCGTAGCGGGGAGCACCTACAATGAGCAGTTCTTC. Its protein is CSVVAGSTYNEQFF. The chain joins TRBV29-1 to TRBJ2-1, with 8 bases identical to TRBD2. The V and J ends lost 6 bases and 2 bases, in that order; junction bases with no gene match: 6. This CDR3 contains 14 residues. Germline CDR1 and CDR2: SQVTM and ANQGSEA.

The chain recombines TRBV25-1 with TRBJ1-2; 8 nucleotides agree with TRBD1. In germline, CDR1 is MGHDK, CDR2 SYGVNS. With 4 bases clipped from V and 2 bases from J, the junction kept 6 bases outside the gene matches. The CDR3 sequence is 15 residues long. The CDR3 reads CASSAYRGINYGYTF. Here the CDR3 DNA reads TGTGCCAGCAGTGCCTACAGGGGGATCAACTATGGCTACACCTTC.

CDR3 sequence (DNA): TGTGCCAGCAGCCCGACAGACTCCTACGAGCAGTACTTC. It encodes CASSPTDSYEQYF. V is TRBV6-6 and J is TRBJ2-7; a possible D gene is TRBD1 (5 bases). The CDR3 covers 13 residues. Germline CDR1 and CDR2: MNHNY and SVGAGI (reference sequence). V lost 6 bases and J lost 0, with 9 bases in between.

The rearrangement uses TRBV2 and TRBJ1-4; no firm D call. The CDR3 length is 13 residues. Between the trimmed V and J ends, which lost 7 bases and 6 bases, there was a span of 12 bases. Germline CDR1 is SNHLY and CDR2 is FYNNEI. The CDR3 coding sequence is TGTGCCAGCACGACCATAGAGGATGAAAAACTGTTTTTT. Translated: CASTTIEDEKLFF.

At least ten counts were recorded for this clonotype. This chain joins TRBV7-3 and TRBJ1-2; 7 nucleotides agree with TRBD1. The CDR3 is 15 amino acids. V shed 5 bases and J 4 bases; nucleotides not matched to a gene: 10. Per germline, CDR1 SGHTA and CDR2 FQGTGA. The CDR3 nucleotides read TGTGCCAGCAGCCCTGGGGACAGTAGTCCCTATGGCTACACCTTC. Translated, it gives CASSPGDSSPYGYTF.

This clonotype came up many times. The rearrangement joins TRBV11-2 to TRBJ2-6, with D unclear. This CDR3 has 15 residues. V shed 0 bases and J shed 5 bases, with 8 bases lying between them. Germline V gene lookup returns CDR1 SGHAT and CDR2 FQNNGV. The CDR3 is CASSLDSLWANVLTF. The CDR3 bases are TGTGCCAGCAGCTTAGACAGTCTCTGGGCCAACGTCCTGACTTTC.

CDR3 sequence reads: CSVEERGNTIYF. In DNA, the CDR3 is TGCAGCGTTGAAGAGCGGGGAAACACCATATATTTT. The chain is built from TRBV29-1 and TRBJ1-3, with D hard to call. From germline, CDR1 is SQVTM and CDR2 ANQGSEA. The V and J ends lost 0 bases and 4 bases respectively, with 4 bases between them. CDR3 length equals 12 residues.

V gene TRBV12-3 or TRBV12-4 combines with J gene TRBJ2-1; D is perhaps TRBD2 (5 bases). The ends were cut back, 0 bases at V and 8 bases at J, with 11 bases in the middle. The CDR3 has 14 amino acids. CDR3 DNA sequence: TGTGCCAGCAGTTTAGCGGCATTCGGGGATGAGCAGTTCTTC. Amino acids: CASSLAAFGDEQFF.

The chain carries TRBV18 and TRBJ1-6; TRBD1 matches at 8 bases. Germline V CDR1 and CDR2: KGHSH, LQKENI. Trimming removed 9 bases from V and 7 bases from J; junction bases left unmatched: 8. The CDR3 is made up of 14 amino acids. Here the CDR3 DNA reads TGTGCCAGTTCGCGGACAGGGTACAATTCACCCCTCCACTTT. This translates into CASSRTGYNSPLHF.

This clonotype has more than one count but fewer than ten. The V gene is TRBV20-1, the J gene TRBJ2-5, with TRBD2 matching over 10 bases. Near its end, the DNA agrees better with TRBJ2-7, so the J call may be wrong. Germline CDR1 reads DFQATT; CDR2 reads SNEGSKA (reference sequence). The CDR3 spans 15 residues. The CDR3 DNA is TGCAGTGCTATCTTAGCGGGAGGAAGCTCCTACGAGCAGTACTTC. Amino acid sequence: CSAILAGGSSYEQYF.